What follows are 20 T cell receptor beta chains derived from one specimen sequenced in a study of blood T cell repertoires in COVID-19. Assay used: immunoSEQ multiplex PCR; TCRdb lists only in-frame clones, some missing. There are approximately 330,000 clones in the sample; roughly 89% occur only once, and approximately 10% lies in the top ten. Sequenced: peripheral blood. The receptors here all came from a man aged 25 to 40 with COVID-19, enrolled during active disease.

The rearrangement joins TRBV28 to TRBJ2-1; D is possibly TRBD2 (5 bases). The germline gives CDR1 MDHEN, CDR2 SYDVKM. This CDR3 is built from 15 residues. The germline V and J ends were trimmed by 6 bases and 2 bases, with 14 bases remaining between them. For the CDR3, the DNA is TGTGCCAGCAGCTCGATGGCGAGGGCCTACAATGAGCAGTTCTTC. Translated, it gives CASSSMARAYNEQFF.

CDR3 sequence: CASSIKPRGLDTEAFF. In DNA form, the CDR3 reads TGTGCCAGTAGTATAAAGCCCAGGGGGCTGGACACTGAAGCTTTCTTT. The V and J genes are TRBV19 and TRBJ1-1; 8 nucleotides agree with TRBD1. Per germline, CDR1 LNHDA and CDR2 SQIVND (reference sequence). This CDR3 spans 16 amino acids. V shed 2 bases and J 3 bases; nucleotides not matched to a gene: 8.

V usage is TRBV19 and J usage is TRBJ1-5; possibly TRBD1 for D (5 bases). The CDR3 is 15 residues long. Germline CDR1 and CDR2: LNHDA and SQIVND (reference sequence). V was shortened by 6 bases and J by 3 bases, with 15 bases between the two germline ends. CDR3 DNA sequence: TGTGCCAGTAGCCTGGGCGGGGCTTACAATCAGCCCCAGCATTTT. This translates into CASSLGGAYNQPQHF.

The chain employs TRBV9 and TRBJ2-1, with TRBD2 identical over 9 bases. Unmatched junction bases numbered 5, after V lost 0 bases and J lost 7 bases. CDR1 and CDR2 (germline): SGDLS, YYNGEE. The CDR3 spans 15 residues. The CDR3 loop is CASSVAGGRGNEQFF. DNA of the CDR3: TGTGCCAGCAGCGTAGCGGGCGGGAGGGGAAATGAGCAGTTCTTC.

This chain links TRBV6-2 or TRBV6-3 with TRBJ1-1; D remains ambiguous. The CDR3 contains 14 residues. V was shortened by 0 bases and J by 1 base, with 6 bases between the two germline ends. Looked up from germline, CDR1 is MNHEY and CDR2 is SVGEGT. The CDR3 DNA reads TGTGCCAGCAGTTACTCCTCTAAGAACACTGAAGCTTTCTTT. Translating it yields CASSYSSKNTEAFF.

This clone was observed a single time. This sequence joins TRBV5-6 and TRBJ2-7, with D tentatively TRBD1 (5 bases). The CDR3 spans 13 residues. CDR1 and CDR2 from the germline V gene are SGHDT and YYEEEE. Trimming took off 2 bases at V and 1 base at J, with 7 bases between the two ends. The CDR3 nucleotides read TGTGCCAGCAGCTTCAGGGATTCCTACGAGCAGTACTTC. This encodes CASSFRDSYEQYF.

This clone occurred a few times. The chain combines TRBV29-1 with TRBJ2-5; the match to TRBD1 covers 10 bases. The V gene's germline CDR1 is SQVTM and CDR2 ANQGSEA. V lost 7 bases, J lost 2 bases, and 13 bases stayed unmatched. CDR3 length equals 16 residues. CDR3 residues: CSGIKGRDRGQETQYF. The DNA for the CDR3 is TGCAGCGGGATTAAAGGCCGGGACAGGGGTCAAGAGACCCAGTACTTC.

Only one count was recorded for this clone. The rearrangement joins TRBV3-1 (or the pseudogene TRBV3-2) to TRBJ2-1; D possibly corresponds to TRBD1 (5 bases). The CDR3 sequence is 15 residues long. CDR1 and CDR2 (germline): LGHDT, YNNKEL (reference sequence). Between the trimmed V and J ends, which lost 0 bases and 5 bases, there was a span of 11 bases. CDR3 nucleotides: TGTGCCAGCAGCCAAGATACAGGCACCCACAATGAGCAGTTCTTC. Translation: CASSQDTGTHNEQFF.

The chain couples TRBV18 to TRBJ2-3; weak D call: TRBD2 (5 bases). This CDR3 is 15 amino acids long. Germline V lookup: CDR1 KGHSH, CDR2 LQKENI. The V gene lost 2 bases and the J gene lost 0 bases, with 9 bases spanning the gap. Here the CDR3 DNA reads TGTGCCAGCTCACCAAGTGGCGGGAGCACAGATACGCAGTATTTT. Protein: CASSPSGGSTDTQYF. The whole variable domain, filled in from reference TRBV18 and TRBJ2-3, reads NAGVMQNPRHLVRRRGQEARLRCSPMKGHSHVYWYRQLPEEGLKFMVYLQKENIIDESGMPKERFSAEFPKEGPSILRIQQVVRGDSAAYFCASSPSGGSTDTQYFGPGTRLTVL.

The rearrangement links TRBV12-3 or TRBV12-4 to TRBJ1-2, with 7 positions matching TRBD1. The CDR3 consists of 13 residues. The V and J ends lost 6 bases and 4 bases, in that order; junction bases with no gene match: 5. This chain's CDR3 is CASRDRRSYGYTF. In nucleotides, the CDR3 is TGTGCCAGCAGGGACAGGCGGTCCTATGGCTACACCTTC.

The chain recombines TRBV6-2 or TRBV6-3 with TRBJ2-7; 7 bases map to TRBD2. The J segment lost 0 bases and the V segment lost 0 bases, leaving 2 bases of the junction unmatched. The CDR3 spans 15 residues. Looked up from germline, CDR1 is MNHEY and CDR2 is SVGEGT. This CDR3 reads CASSYSRTSSYEQYF. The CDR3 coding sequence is TGTGCCAGCAGTTACTCAAGGACTAGCTCCTACGAGCAGTACTTC.

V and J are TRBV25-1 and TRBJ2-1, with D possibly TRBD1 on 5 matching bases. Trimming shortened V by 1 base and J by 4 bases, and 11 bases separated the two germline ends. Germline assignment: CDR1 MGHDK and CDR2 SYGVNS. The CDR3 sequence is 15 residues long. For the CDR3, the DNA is TGTGCCAGCAGTGAATCTAGGGGAACTTACAATGAGCAGTTCTTC. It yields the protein CASSESRGTYNEQFF.

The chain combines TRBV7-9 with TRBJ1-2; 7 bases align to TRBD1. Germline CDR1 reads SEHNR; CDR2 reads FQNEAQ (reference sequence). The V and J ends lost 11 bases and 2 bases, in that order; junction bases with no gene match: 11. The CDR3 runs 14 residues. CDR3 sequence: CAHDPEGANYGYTF. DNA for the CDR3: TGTGCCCACGACCCGGAGGGGGCGAACTATGGCTACACCTTC.

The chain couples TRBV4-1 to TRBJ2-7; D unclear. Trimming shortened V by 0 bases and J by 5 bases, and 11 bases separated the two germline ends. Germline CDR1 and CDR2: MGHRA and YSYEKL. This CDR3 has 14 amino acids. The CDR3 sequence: CASSQDLSVHEQYF. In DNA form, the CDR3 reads TGCGCCAGCAGCCAAGATCTATCGGTCCACGAGCAGTACTTC.

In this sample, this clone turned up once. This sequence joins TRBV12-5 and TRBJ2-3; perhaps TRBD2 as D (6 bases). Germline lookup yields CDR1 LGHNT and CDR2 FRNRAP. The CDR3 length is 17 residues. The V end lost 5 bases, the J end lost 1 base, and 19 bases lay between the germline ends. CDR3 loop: CASGPPGPGVGTDTQYF. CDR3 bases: TGTGCTAGTGGTCCCCCCGGACCGGGAGTCGGCACAGATACGCAGTATTTT.

The chain's CDR3 is CASSLSMRGEQYF. CDR3 nucleotide sequence: TGTGCCAGCAGCTTAAGTATGAGAGGCGAGCAGTACTTC. This chain uses TRBV7-3 with TRBJ2-7; D uncertain. This CDR3 has 13 residues. Trimming took off 1 base at V and 6 bases at J, with 10 bases between the two ends. The germline V gene has CDR1 SGHTA and CDR2 FQGTGA.

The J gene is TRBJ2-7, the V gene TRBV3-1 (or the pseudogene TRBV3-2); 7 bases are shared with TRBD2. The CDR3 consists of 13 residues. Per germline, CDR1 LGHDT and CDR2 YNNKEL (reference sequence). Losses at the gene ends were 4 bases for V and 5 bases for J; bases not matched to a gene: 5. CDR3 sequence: CASSLGRENEQYF. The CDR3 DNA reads TGTGCCAGCAGCCTCGGGCGGGAGAACGAGCAGTACTTC.

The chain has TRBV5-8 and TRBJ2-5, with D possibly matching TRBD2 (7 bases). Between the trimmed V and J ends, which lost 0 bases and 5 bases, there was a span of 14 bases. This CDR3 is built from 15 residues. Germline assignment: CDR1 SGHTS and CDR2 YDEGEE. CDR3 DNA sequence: TGTGCCAGCAGCTTGGTGGGGGGGCTGGAGGAGACCCAGTACTTC. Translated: CASSLVGGLEETQYF.

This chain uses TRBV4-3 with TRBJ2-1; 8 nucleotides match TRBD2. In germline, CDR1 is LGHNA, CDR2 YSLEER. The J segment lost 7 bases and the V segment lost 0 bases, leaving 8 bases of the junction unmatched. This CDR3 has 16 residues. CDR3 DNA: TGCGCCAGCAGCCAAGATGGGGGGACTAGGGGGAATGAGCAGTTCTTC. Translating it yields CASSQDGGTRGNEQFF.

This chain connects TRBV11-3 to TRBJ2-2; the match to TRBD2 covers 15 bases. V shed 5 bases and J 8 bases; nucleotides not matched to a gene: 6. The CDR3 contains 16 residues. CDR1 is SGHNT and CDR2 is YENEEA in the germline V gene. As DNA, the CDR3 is TGTGCCAGCAGCCCAGGACTAGCGGGGGGGCGTGGGGAGCTGTTTTTT. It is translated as CASSPGLAGGRGELFF. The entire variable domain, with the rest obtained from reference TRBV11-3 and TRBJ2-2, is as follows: EAGVVQSPRYKIIEKKQPVAFWCNPISGHNTLYWYLQNLGQGPELLIRYENEEAVDDSQLPKDRFSAERLKGVDSTLKIQPAELGDSAVYLCASSPGLAGGRGELFFGEGSRLTVL.